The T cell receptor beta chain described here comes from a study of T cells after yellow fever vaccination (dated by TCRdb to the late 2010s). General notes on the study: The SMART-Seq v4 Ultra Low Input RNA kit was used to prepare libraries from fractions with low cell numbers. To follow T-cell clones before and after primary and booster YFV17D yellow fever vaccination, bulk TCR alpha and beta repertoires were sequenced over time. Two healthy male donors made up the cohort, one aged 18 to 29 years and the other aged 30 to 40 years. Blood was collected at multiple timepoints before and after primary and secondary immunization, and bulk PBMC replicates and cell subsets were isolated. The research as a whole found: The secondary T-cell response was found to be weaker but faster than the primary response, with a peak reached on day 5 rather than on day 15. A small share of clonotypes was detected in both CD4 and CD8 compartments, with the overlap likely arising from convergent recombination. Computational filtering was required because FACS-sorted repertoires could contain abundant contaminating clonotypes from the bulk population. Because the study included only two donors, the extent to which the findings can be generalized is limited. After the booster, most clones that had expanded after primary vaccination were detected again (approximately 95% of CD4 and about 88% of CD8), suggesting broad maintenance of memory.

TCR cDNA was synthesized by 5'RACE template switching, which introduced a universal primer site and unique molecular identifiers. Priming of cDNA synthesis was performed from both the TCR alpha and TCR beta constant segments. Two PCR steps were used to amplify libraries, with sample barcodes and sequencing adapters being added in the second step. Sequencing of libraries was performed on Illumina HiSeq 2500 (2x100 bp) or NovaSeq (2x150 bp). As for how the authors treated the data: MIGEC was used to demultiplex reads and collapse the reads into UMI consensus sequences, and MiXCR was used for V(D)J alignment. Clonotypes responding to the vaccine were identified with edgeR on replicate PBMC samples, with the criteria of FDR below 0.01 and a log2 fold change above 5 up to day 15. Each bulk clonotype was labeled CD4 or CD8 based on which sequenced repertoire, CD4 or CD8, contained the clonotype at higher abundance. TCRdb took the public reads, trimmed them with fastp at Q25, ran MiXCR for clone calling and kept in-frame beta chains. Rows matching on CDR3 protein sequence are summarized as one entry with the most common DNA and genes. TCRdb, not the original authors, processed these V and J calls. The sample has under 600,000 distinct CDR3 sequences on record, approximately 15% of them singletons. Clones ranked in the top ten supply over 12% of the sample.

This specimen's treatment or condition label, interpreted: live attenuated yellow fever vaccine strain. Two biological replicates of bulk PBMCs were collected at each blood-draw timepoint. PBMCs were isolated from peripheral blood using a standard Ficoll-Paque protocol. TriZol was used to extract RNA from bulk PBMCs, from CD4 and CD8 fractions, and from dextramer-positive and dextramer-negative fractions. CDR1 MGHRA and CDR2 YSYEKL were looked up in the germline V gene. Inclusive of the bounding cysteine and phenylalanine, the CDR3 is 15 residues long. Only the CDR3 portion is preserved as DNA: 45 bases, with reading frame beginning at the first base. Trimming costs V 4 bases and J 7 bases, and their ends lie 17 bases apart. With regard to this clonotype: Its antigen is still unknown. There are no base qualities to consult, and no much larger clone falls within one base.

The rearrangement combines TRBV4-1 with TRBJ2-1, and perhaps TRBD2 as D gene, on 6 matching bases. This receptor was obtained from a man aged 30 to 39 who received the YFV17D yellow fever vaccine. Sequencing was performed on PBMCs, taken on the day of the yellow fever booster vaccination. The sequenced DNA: TGCGCCAGCAGCCCCGCCCGGGGGTTGGGGAATGAGCAGTTCTTC. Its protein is CASSPARGLGNEQFF.